This T cell receptor (beta chain) was captured by sequencing in a study of blood T cell repertoires in COVID-19. Study details: There were acute and convalescent COVID-19 samples, and they came from the United States, Italy and Spain. The analysed material was cDNA or gDNA that came from T cells, B-cell-depleted T cells, or PBMCs.

In germline, CDR1 is KGHSH, CDR2 LQKENI. The CDR3 covers 14 residues. V was cut by 3 bases and J by 8 bases, with 16 bases left in between. Produced via immunoSEQ multiplex PCR; TCRdb's table is partial and in-frame only. The sample has 250,000 to 300,000 clones, around 84% seen once. Researchers sorted participants into cohorts using their self-reported clinical history. People in the exposed group encountered a COVID-19 case within 2 weeks before entering the study. The source is a man aged 35-49 years who had been exposed to COVID-19. The source material was PBMCs or T cells enriched from blood (not recorded which). J is TRBJ1-2 and V is TRBV18; no reliable D call. The CDR3 protein is CASSPDLSAGGYTF. CDR3 in DNA: TGTGCCAGCTCACCCGACCTTTCGGCCGGGGGCTACACCTTC.